Sequencing of this T cell receptor (beta chain) was carried out in a study of beta chain features in type 1 diabetes. Across the whole study: Sorted cells from all samples, numbering roughly 100 million, were examined. Study-level points and caveats: All four CD4+ subsets from Type 1 diabetes patients carried moderately but significantly shorter TCRB CDR3s.

By way of CD45RO/CCR7/CD25/CD127/CD95/CD27, the CD4+ regulatory, stem cell-like memory, central memory and naive cells were sorted. This clone was counted between two and nine times. Its target is not known. Germline loops: CDR1 SGHTA, CDR2 FQGNSA. V was trimmed by 1 base and J by 8 bases, leaving 8 bases between them. The CDR3 spans 12 residues. The sequenced template was cDNA made from the entire isolated RNA. Sequencing was performed with immunoSEQ multiplex PCR; in TCRdb, only in-frame clones are kept and a portion is missing. This sample has over 150,000 clones; around a tenth occur once, and the top ten carry less than 0.5%.

The sample comprised central memory CD4+ T cells from blood. This TCR came from a man younger than 40 with type 1 diabetes. The J gene is TRBJ1-2, the V gene TRBV7-2, with unresolved D. The chain's CDR3 is CASSLVYGGYTF. The CDR3 nucleotides are TGTGCCAGCAGCTTAGTTTACGGGGGCTACACCTTC.